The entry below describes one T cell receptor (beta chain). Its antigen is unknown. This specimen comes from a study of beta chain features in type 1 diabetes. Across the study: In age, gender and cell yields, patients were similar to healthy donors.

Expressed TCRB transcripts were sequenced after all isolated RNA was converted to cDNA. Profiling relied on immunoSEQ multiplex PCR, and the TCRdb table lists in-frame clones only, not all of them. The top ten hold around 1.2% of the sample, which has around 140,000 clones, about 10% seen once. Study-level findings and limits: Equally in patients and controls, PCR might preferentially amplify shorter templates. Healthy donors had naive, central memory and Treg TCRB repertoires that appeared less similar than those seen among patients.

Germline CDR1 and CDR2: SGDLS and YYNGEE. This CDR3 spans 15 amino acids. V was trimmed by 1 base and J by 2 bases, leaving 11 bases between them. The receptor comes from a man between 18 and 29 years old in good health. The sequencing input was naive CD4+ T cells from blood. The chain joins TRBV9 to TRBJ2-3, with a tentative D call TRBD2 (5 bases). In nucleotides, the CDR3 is TGTGCCAGCAGCGTAATCGGGGTACCCACAGATACGCAGTATTTT. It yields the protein CASSVIGVPTDTQYF.